This record covers a single TCR beta chain. The CDR3 is made up of 16 amino acids. From germline, CDR1 is SGHTA and CDR2 FQGNSA. Trimming at V came to 5 bases and at J to 4 bases, leaving 7 bases not matched to a gene. As processed by the authors: From reference gene primer amplification, estimates of nucleated cell counts were derived. Clones were sequenced by immunoSEQ multiplex PCR, and TCRdb holds only the in-frame ones, with some missing. V and J calls and clone size are given by that table; D and trimming were obtained from the DNA. The data show about 75,000 clones, around 79% seen once. The data are from a study of blood T cell repertoires in COVID-19. Study as a whole: Acute-phase and convalescent COVID-19 samples originated in the United States, Italy and Spain.

The J gene is TRBJ2-1, the V gene TRBV7-2; 11 positions agree with TRBD2. The sequenced sample was peripheral blood. The sequence came from a woman older than 75 with active or convalescent COVID-19. DNA for the CDR3: TGTGCCAGCAGCCCACGTAGCGGGGGGGCTTACAATGAGCAGTTCTTC. This translates into CASSPRSGGAYNEQFF.